Ten or more counts support the clone carrying this T cell receptor (beta chain). Its matching antigen is unknown. This sample is part of a study of neurological immune-mediated disorders. Background on the study: Secondary progressive disease was present in 3, and relapsing-remitting disease in around 31, of the approximately 35 multiple sclerosis patients.

Findings and caveats of the study: A possible signature was seen in one related-CDR3 cluster, into which phylogenetic grouping placed the repertoires of 18 of 34 multiple sclerosis patients. The authors found no clinical or MRI feature associated with the multiple sclerosis repertoire cluster.

5'RACE with 10-nucleotide random UMIs generated the cDNA. TCRdb reprocessed the 5' RACE reads via MiXCR and lists one record per CDR3 protein. The profile covers more than 75,000 distinct CDR3 sequences, with roughly 4.3% appearing a single time and less than 7.5% taken by the ten largest. Time point of the sample: longitudinal time-point 3. Input material: PBMCs. The sequence derives from a woman in her sixties or seventies with multiple sclerosis.

CDR3 region: CASSLEAGENYGYTF. CDR3 bases: TGCGCCAGCAGCCTTGAAGCAGGGGAAAACTATGGCTACACCTTC. The chain is built from TRBV5-1 and TRBJ1-2; D may be TRBD1 (6 bases). The CDR3 runs to 15 residues. Germline V gene data show CDR1 as SGHRS and CDR2 as YFSETQ. The V gene lost 4 bases and the J gene lost 2 bases, with 15 bases spanning the gap.